In its sample, the clone carrying this TCR beta chain was seen many times. The data originate from a study of low-dose radiotherapy and immunotherapy resistance in tumors. First-strand cDNA used TRAV- and TRBV-specific primers, covering alpha and beta chains. Amplification, which lasted around 22 PCR cycles, used a constant-region primer and V-primer adapter to amplify TCRs. TCRdb re-called the reads with MiXCR, one entry per CDR3 protein. The sample contains under 70,000 distinct CDR3 sequences, about 25% of which appear only once. Regarding time point: after trial treatment. Indicated treatment: LDRT plus nivolumab, ipilimumab, low-dose cyclophosphamide and aspirin (RACIN trial). Trimming cost V 8 bases and J 0 bases, with 12 bases left between them. This CDR3 comprises 15 residues.

The gene calls are TRBV5-3 and TRBJ2-6; a possible D gene is TRBD2 (6 bases). TRBV5-3 is identified as an open reading frame with a role that is uncertain. The source is a male donor with prostate cancer. This sample comprised PBMCs, obtained after low-dose radiotherapy plus immunotherapy. The CDR3 is CASSPGLSGANVLTF. The CDR3 DNA follows: TGTGCCAGCAGCCCGGGACTCTCTGGGGCCAACGTCCTGACTTTC.